This T cell receptor beta chain originates from a study of early T cells in non-severe SARS-CoV-2 infection. On the study more broadly: Sequencing of unsorted whole blood was done on bulk RNA, leaving chains unpaired. Whole-study results and caveats: Lookups in VDJdb leaned toward anti-spike CD8 responses and missed private and CD4 specificities.

Germline V lookup: CDR1 SQVTM, CDR2 ANQGSEA. Deletions cut 2 bases from V and 8 bases from J, with 7 bases between. The CDR3 covers 11 residues. This clonotype was found a few times. Its matching antigen is unknown. The TCR library protocol attached unique molecular identifiers to the individual cDNA molecules. A single record per CDR3 protein comes from TCRdb applying MiXCR to the 5' RACE reads. Of 40,000 to 60,000 distinct CDR3 sequences listed, roughly 6.2% are singletons. The TCR comes from an adult who was a healthcare worker with PCR-confirmed SARS-CoV-2 infection or an uninfected control (not recorded which). The material was whole blood, obtained at baseline. J is TRBJ2-1 and V is TRBV29-1; no clear D. The CDR3 loop reads CSVESGDEQFF. The CDR3 DNA reads as TGCAGCGTTGAATCCGGAGATGAGCAGTTCTTC.